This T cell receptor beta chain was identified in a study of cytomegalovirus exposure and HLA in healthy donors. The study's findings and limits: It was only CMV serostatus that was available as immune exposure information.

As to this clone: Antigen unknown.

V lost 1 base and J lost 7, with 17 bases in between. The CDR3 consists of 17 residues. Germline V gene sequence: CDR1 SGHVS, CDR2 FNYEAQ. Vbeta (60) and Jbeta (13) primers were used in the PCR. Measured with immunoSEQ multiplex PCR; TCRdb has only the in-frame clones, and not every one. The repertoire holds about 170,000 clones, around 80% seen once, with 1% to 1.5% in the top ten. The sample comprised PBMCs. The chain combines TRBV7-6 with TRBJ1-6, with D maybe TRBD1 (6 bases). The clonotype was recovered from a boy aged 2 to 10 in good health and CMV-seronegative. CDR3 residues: CASSLGRAGATNSPLHF. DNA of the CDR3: TGTGCCAGCAGCTTAGGTCGGGCAGGGGCTACCAATTCACCCCTCCACTTT.